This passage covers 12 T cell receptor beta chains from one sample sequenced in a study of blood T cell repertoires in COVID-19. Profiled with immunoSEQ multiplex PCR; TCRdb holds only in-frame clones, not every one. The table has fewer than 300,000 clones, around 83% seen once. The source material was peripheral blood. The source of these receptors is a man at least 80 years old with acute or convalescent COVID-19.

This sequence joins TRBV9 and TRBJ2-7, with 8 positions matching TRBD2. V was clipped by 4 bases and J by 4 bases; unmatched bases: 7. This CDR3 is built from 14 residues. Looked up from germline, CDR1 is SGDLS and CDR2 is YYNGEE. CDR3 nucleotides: TGTGCCAGCAGCTTGACGGGGGGGTTTTACGAGCAGTACTTC. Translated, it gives CASSLTGGFYEQYF.

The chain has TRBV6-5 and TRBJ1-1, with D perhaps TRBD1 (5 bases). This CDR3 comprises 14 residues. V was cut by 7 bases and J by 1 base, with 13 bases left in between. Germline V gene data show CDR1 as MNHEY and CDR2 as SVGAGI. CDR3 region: CASTRLGQNTEAFF. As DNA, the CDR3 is TGTGCCAGCACTCGCCTGGGGCAGAACACTGAAGCTTTCTTT.

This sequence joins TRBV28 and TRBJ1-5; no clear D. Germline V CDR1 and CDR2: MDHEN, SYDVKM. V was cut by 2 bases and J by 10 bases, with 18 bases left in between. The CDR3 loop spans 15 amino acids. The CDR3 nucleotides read TGTGCCAGCAGTTTAATAGGGCCGGCGGGGAGTCCCCAGCATTTT. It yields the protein CASSLIGPAGSPQHF.

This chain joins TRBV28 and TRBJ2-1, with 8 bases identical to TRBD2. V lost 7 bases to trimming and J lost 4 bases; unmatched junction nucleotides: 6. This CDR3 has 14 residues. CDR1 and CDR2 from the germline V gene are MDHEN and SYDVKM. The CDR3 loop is CASKPGTSYNEQFF. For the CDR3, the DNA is TGTGCCAGCAAACCCGGGACTAGTTACAATGAGCAGTTCTTC.

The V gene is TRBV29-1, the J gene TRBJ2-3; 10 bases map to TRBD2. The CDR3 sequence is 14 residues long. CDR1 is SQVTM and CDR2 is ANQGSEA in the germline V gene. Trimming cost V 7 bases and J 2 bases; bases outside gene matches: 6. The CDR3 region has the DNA TGCAGCGCTCGAGCGGGGGGGCTCACAGATACGCAGTATTTT. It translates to CSARAGGLTDTQYF.

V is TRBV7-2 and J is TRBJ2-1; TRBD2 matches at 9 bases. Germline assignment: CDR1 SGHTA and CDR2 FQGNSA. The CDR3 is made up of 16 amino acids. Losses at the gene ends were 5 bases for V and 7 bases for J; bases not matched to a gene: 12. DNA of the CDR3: TGTGCCAGCAGCATCGGCCCTAGCGGGGTGGGTAATGAGCAGTTCTTC. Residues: CASSIGPSGVGNEQFF.

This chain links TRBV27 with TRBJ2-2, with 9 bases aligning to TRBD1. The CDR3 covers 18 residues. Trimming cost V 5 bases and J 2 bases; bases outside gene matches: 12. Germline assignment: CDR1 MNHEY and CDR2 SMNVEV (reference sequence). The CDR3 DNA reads TGTGCCAGCAGTCTCCCCGGGACAGGGATCCTTAACACCGGGGAGCTGTTTTTT. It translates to CASSLPGTGILNTGELFF.

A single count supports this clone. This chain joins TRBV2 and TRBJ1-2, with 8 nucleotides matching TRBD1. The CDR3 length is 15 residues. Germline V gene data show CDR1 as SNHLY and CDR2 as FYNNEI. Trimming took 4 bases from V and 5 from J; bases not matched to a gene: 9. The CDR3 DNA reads TGTGCCAGCAGTGGAGGACAGGGTGGTGGGTATGGCTACACCTTC. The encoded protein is CASSGGQGGGYGYTF. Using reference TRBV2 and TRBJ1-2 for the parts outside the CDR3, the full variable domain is EPEVTQTPSHQVTQMGQEVILRCVPISNHLYFYWYRQILGQKVEFLVSFYNNEISEKSEIFDDQFSVERPDGSNFTLKIRSTKLEDSAMYFCASSGGQGGGYGYTFGSGTRLTVV.

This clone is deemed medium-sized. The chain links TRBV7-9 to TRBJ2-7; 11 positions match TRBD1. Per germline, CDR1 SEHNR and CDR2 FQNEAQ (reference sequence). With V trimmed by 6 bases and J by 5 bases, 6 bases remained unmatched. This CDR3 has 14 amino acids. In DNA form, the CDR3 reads TGTGCCAGCAGGTGGGACAGGGGGACTCACGAGCAGTACTTC. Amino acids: CASRWDRGTHEQYF. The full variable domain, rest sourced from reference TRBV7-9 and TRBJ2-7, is DTGVSQNPRHKITKRGQNVTFRCDPISEHNRLYWYRQTLGQGPEFLTYFQNEAQLEKSRLLSDRFSAERPKGSFSTLEIQRTEQGDSAMYLCASRWDRGTHEQYFGPGTRLTVT.

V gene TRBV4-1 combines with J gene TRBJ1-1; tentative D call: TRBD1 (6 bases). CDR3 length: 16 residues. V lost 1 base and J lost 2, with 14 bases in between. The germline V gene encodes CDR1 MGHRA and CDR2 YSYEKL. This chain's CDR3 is CASSQAWTAINTEAFF. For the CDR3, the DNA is TGCGCCAGCAGCCAAGCTTGGACAGCAATAAACACTGAAGCTTTCTTT.

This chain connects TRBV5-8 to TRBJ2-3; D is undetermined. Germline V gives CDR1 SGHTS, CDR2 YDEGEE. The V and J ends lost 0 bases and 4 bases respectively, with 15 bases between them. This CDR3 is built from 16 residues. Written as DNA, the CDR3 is TGTGCCAGCAGCTTGGAACTGTCTCTTGCTTCAGATACGCAGTATTTT. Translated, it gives CASSLELSLASDTQYF.

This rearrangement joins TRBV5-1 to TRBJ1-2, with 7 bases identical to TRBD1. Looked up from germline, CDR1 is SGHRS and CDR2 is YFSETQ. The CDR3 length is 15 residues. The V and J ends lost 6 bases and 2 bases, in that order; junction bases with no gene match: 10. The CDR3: CASIIGPGQNYGYTF. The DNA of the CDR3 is TGCGCCAGCATTATTGGACCGGGACAGAACTATGGCTACACCTTC.